Presented here are 30 T cell receptor beta chains from one specimen sequenced in a study of shared clonotypes between healthy human individuals. Generated by immunoSEQ multiplex PCR, the TCRdb table keeps only in-frame clones and is missing some. This sample has about 600,000 clones; 97% occur once, and the top ten carry about 0.06%. The sample was naive CD4+ T cells sorted from blood. Regarding subset: CD45RA+ positively selected. These TCRs come from a woman aged 25 to 45 in good health.

The chain links TRBV27 to TRBJ1-1; 8 positions match TRBD1. J gave up 7 bases and V 5 bases, and 9 bases lay outside the gene matches. CDR1 and CDR2 (germline): MNHEY, SMNVEV (reference sequence). The CDR3 has 14 residues. As DNA, the CDR3 is TGTGCCAGCAGTCCGTCAGGGGGCGGAGGTGAAGCTTTCTTT. It specifies CASSPSGGGGEAFF.

This chain links TRBV5-1 with TRBJ1-2, with 7 bases identical to TRBD1. Germline values: CDR1 SGHRS, CDR2 YFSETQ. This CDR3 comprises 14 residues. V dropped 2 bases and J dropped 4; count of bases not matched to a gene: 5. CDR3 coding DNA: TGCGCCAGCAGCTTTACAGGGGAGGGCTATGGCTACACCTTC. Its translation is CASSFTGEGYGYTF.

The chain has TRBV6-5 and TRBJ1-3; D call uncertain. The CDR3 is 13 residues long. V lost 5 bases, J lost 2 bases, and 7 bases lay in between. CDR1 and CDR2 from the germline V gene are MNHEY and SVGAGI. The CDR3 DNA follows: TGTGCCAGCAGTGAAGTTCCTGGAAACACCATATATTTT. Its translation is CASSEVPGNTIYF.

The rearrangement uses TRBV27 and TRBJ2-7; 10 bases line up with TRBD2. Germline V gives CDR1 MNHEY, CDR2 SMNVEV (reference sequence). V was clipped by 7 bases and J by 5 bases; unmatched bases: 8. The CDR3 is 14 residues long. CDR3 coding DNA: TGTGCCAGCACCCCTCTAGCGGGAGACCACGAGCAGTACTTC. Its translation: CASTPLAGDHEQYF.

The V call is TRBV27, the J call TRBJ2-1; tentative D call: TRBD2 (6 bases). With 2 bases removed from V and 8 bases from J, the gap between germline ends came to 16 bases. Germline loops: CDR1 MNHEY, CDR2 SMNVEV (reference sequence). This CDR3 region has 15 residues. CDR3 loop: CASSLTGVVLDEQFF. CDR3 in DNA: TGTGCCAGCAGTTTAACGGGAGTAGTTCTCGATGAGCAGTTCTTC.

As concerns this clone: This specimen includes other DNA sequences encoding the same CDR3. The chain recombines TRBV4-1 with TRBJ2-5, with D possibly being TRBD2 (6 bases). The CDR3 has 14 residues. Trimming removed 2 bases from V and 1 base from J, with 8 bases in between. Germline CDR1 MGHRA, CDR2 YSYEKL. The CDR3 is CASSQTGLQETQYF. The CDR3 DNA reads TGCGCCAGCAGCCAAACGGGACTCCAAGAGACCCAGTACTTC.

The rearrangement joins TRBV28 to TRBJ1-1; the D gene is possibly TRBD1 (6 bases). V was cut by 5 bases and J by 4 bases, with 17 bases left in between. Germline loops: CDR1 MDHEN, CDR2 SYDVKM. The CDR3 contains 15 residues. The CDR3 DNA reads as TGTGCCAGCAGTAGAAATACAGGGTTGGGCACTGAAGCTTTCTTT. It codes for CASSRNTGLGTEAFF.

The CDR3 DNA reads as TGTGCCAGCAGAGGACACCCGCATAGCAATCAGCCCCAGCATTTT. It encodes CASRGHPHSNQPQHF. The chain has TRBV28 and TRBJ1-5; D might be TRBD1 (5 bases). Deletions cut 6 bases from V and 0 bases from J, with 12 bases between. Germline assignment: CDR1 MDHEN and CDR2 SYDVKM. This CDR3 contains 15 residues.

This clone was recorded only once. The genes are TRBV9 and TRBJ1-3, with D possibly matching TRBD1 (5 bases). The V end lost 7 bases, the J end lost 2 bases, and 16 bases lay between the germline ends. The CDR3 runs 15 residues. Germline assignment: CDR1 SGDLS and CDR2 YYNGEE. In DNA, the CDR3 is TGTGCCAGCCCTGGGGCCTCCGAACCTGGAAACACCATATATTTT. This encodes CASPGASEPGNTIYF.

The chain recombines TRBV5-1 with TRBJ2-7, with no clear D. V was pared by 3 bases and J by 6 bases, with 7 bases between. Germline assignment: CDR1 SGHRS and CDR2 YFSETQ. This CDR3 spans 11 amino acids. The CDR3 region has the DNA TGCGCCAGCAGCTGGGGTGTCGAGCAGTACTTC. Amino acid sequence: CASSWGVEQYF.

V gene TRBV28 combines with J gene TRBJ1-2; D is unresolved. Germline V lookup: CDR1 MDHEN, CDR2 SYDVKM. The CDR3 runs to 15 residues. Trimming left V 2 bases short and J 4 bases short, with 14 bases between. The CDR3 sequence is CASSLETLVPYGYTF. The CDR3 nucleotides read TGTGCCAGCAGTTTAGAGACCCTCGTGCCCTATGGCTACACCTTC.

This clone showed up just once. The genes are TRBV6-1 and TRBJ2-5, with 9 bases fitting TRBD1. The assigned J gene may be wrong: the sequence end matches TRBJ2-7 better. The CDR3 has 15 residues. CDR1 is MNHNS, CDR2 SASEGT, per germline. Written as DNA, the CDR3 is TGTGCCAGCAGTTTACAGGGGGCCGTTGGTTACGAGCAGTACTTC. Its protein is CASSLQGAVGYEQYF.

The rearrangement joins TRBV28 to TRBJ1-5; the D gene is possibly TRBD1 (5 bases). Germline V lookup: CDR1 MDHEN, CDR2 SYDVKM. Between the trimmed V and J ends, which lost 5 bases and 9 bases, there was a span of 14 bases. The CDR3 length is 13 residues. CDR3 in amino acids: CASSQTASGPQHF. The CDR3 nucleotides are TGTGCCAGCAGTCAGACAGCCTCGGGGCCCCAGCATTTT.

The chain uses TRBV4-1 and TRBJ2-1; possibly TRBD2 for D (6 bases). Deletions cut 6 bases from V and 2 bases from J, with 20 bases between. The CDR3 is made up of 17 amino acids. Germline-derived CDR1 and CDR2 are MGHRA and YSYEKL. CDR3 sequence reads: CASSPNVGSVAYNEQFF. The CDR3 nucleotides are TGCGCCAGCAGTCCTAATGTCGGGAGTGTCGCCTACAATGAGCAGTTCTTC.

This clone was seen just once. This chain links TRBV28 with TRBJ1-1; possible D gene TRBD1, 6 bases. CDR1 and CDR2 (germline): MDHEN, SYDVKM. V lost 6 bases, J lost 11 bases, and 16 bases lay in between. The CDR3 totals 12 residues. CDR3 residues: CASRPQGRGAFF. The CDR3 DNA follows: TGTGCCAGCAGGCCACAGGGCCGTGGGGCTTTCTTT.

V is TRBV5-8 and J is TRBJ1-5; the D is unclear. This CDR3 has 15 residues. The V gene's germline CDR1 is SGHTS and CDR2 YDEGEE. V was pared by 7 bases and J by 7 bases, with 21 bases between. CDR3 protein: CASVRRVGAGQPQHF. The CDR3 DNA follows: TGTGCCAGCGTCCGTCGGGTTGGCGCGGGGCAGCCCCAGCATTTT.

The CDR3 nucleotides are TGCGCCAGCAGCTTGCAAGCGGGAGTAGAAGAGACCCAGTACTTC. Its protein is CASSLQAGVEETQYF. The rearrangement uses TRBV5-1 and TRBJ2-5; 8 positions match TRBD2. The CDR3 totals 15 residues. The germline V gene has CDR1 SGHRS and CDR2 YFSETQ. J gave up 3 bases and V 1 base, and 5 bases lay outside the gene matches.

The chain is built from TRBV28 and TRBJ1-6; 10 bases map to TRBD1. The V gene's germline CDR1 is MDHEN and CDR2 SYDVKM. V shed 8 bases, J shed 6 bases, and the junction held 16 bases outside the gene matches. The CDR3 totals 18 residues. CDR3: CASSPPRDRGPRNSPLHF. CDR3 nucleotides: TGTGCCAGCTCCCCCCCCCGGGACAGGGGCCCCCGTAATTCACCCCTCCACTTT. Filled out from reference TRBV28 and TRBJ1-6, the complete variable domain reads DVKVTQSSRYLVKRTGEKVFLECVQDMDHENMFWYRQDPGLGLRLIYFSYDVKMKEKGDIPEGYSVSREKKERFSLILESASTNQTSMYLCASSPPRDRGPRNSPLHFGNGTRLTVT.

Points on this clone: This specimen includes other DNA sequences encoding the same CDR3. The DNA for the CDR3 is TGTGCCAGCAGTGAGAACTATAGCAATCAGCCCCAGCATTTT. Residues: CASSENYSNQPQHF. The V and J genes are TRBV2 and TRBJ1-5; D call uncertain. V lost 3 bases and J 0 bases, leaving 6 bases between the germline ends. CDR3 length: 14 amino acids. Germline V gene sequence: CDR1 SNHLY, CDR2 FYNNEI.

This chain connects TRBV7-2 to TRBJ2-7, with D possibly TRBD2 on 5 matching bases. CDR3 length equals 16 residues. CDR1 is SGHTA and CDR2 is FQGNSA in the germline V gene. V was pared by 2 bases and J by 3 bases, with 17 bases between. CDR3 DNA sequence: TGTGCCAGCAGCTTACGGGTAAACATCCGGGGCTACGAGCAGTACTTC. Protein sequence: CASSLRVNIRGYEQYF. The whole variable domain, filled in from reference TRBV7-2 and TRBJ2-7, reads GAGVSQSPSNKVTEKGKDVELRCDPISGHTALYWYRQSLGQGLEFLIYFQGNSAPDKSGLPSDRFSAERTGGSVSTLTIQRTQQEDSAVYLCASSLRVNIRGYEQYFGPGTRLTVT.

The rearrangement links TRBV15 to TRBJ2-7; 7 nucleotides match TRBD2. The CDR3 sequence is 15 residues long. V was clipped by 6 bases and J by 1 base; unmatched bases: 9. In germline, CDR1 is LNHNV, CDR2 YYDKDF (reference sequence). The CDR3 sequence: CATRYGGSGSYEQYF. For the CDR3, the DNA is TGTGCCACCAGGTACGGCGGGAGCGGGTCCTACGAGCAGTACTTC.

The genes are TRBV5-6 and TRBJ2-7, with D perhaps matching TRBD1 (6 bases). Trimming cost V 0 bases and J 2 bases, with 12 bases left between them. The CDR3 runs to 15 residues. The V gene's germline CDR1 is SGHDT and CDR2 YYEEEE. CDR3 in amino acids: CASSLGRQATYEQYF. In nucleotides, the CDR3 is TGTGCCAGCAGCTTGGGCAGACAGGCTACCTACGAGCAGTACTTC.

The chain combines TRBV9 with TRBJ2-1; 7 nucleotides match TRBD2. V shed 1 base and J 1 base; nucleotides not matched to a gene: 2. The CDR3 contains 15 residues. Per the germline V gene, CDR1 is SGDLS and CDR2 is YYNGEE. DNA for the CDR3: TGTGCCAGCAGCGTACTAGCGGAATCCTACAATGAGCAGTTCTTC. Translating it yields CASSVLAESYNEQFF.

The chain employs TRBV6-5 and TRBJ2-7, with a weak D call TRBD1 (6 bases). Deletions cut 7 bases from V and 2 bases from J, with 12 bases between. Germline CDR1 and CDR2: MNHEY and SVGAGI. The CDR3 length is 13 residues. The CDR3 coding sequence is TGTGCCAGCACGGGGACAACTACCTACGAGCAGTACTTC. It specifies CASTGTTTYEQYF.

This chain uses TRBV6-6 with TRBJ2-7; no definite D call. This CDR3 region has 11 residues. CDR1 is MNHNY, CDR2 SVGAGI, per germline (reference sequence). Trimming left V 4 bases short and J 4 bases short, with 5 bases between. The CDR3 here is CASSSNYEQYF. The CDR3 DNA reads TGTGCCAGCAGTTCCAATTACGAGCAGTACTTC.

The CDR3 DNA reads as TGTGCCAGTAGTCTACTACAGGGGGCAAACTATGGCTACACCTTC. It translates to CASSLLQGANYGYTF. The J gene is TRBJ1-2, the V gene TRBV19; 9 bases agree with TRBD1. The CDR3 is 15 residues long. V lost 5 bases, J lost 2 bases, and 6 bases stayed unmatched. Germline assignment: CDR1 LNHDA and CDR2 SQIVND (reference sequence).

The gene calls are TRBV2 and TRBJ2-1, with TRBD2 matching 12 bases. This CDR3 contains 14 residues. V shed 6 bases, J shed 6 bases, and the junction held 3 bases outside the gene matches. Looked up from germline, CDR1 is SNHLY and CDR2 is FYNNEI. The CDR3 sequence: CASRGTSGLNEQFF. CDR3 in DNA: TGTGCCAGCAGGGGGACTAGCGGGCTCAATGAGCAGTTCTTC. Combining the CDR3 with reference TRBV2 and TRBJ2-1 gives the whole variable domain EPEVTQTPSHQVTQMGQEVILRCVPISNHLYFYWYRQILGQKVEFLVSFYNNEISEKSEIFDDQFSVERPDGSNFTLKIRSTKLEDSAMYFCASRGTSGLNEQFFGPGTRLTVL.

The chain recombines TRBV6-5 with TRBJ2-7; D call uncertain. The germline V gene encodes CDR1 MNHEY and CDR2 SVGAGI. The CDR3 extends over 10 amino acids. Trimming removed 5 bases from V and 9 bases from J, with 8 bases in between. The CDR3 protein is CASSEPRQYF. The CDR3 region has the DNA TGTGCCAGCAGTGAACCCCGGCAGTACTTC.

The chain has TRBV19 and TRBJ2-3; D is possibly TRBD1 (5 bases). V gave up 6 bases and J gave up 6 bases, with 16 bases separating them. Germline assignment: CDR1 LNHDA and CDR2 SQIVND (reference sequence). The CDR3 covers 14 residues. The CDR3 loop is CASSSQGRWDTQYF. The CDR3 DNA reads TGTGCCAGTAGCTCTCAGGGCAGGTGGGATACGCAGTATTTT.

The chain has TRBV28 and TRBJ2-2, with D possibly TRBD1 on 6 matching bases. The V end was cut by 5 bases, the J end by 2 bases, with 12 bases between. CDR3 length equals 15 residues. Germline V gene sequence: CDR1 MDHEN, CDR2 SYDVKM. CDR3 in DNA: TGTGCCAGCAGTCGCCAGGGGCGAAACACCGGGGAGCTGTTTTTT. Its translation is CASSRQGRNTGELFF.